Shown below are 26 T cell receptor beta chains from a single sample sequenced in a study of identical twins (dated by TCRdb to the mid-2010s). The library was built by means of 5' RACE. Sequencing was performed on an Illumina HiSeq 2000. TCRdb cleaned the public reads at Q25 with fastp, built clones with MiXCR and kept in-frame beta chains. Rows are combined by CDR3 protein, so each entry shows the most common genes and DNA. For this sample there are about 790,000 distinct CDR3 sequences; 18% appear just once. The ten most abundant clones make up 10% to 15% of the sample. This same sample was also taken into another study, of T cells expressing NK-cell markers.

Input material: PBMCs. These receptor sequences come from a woman aged 18-35 years in good health.

This chain uses TRBV30 with TRBJ1-2, with D possibly TRBD1 on 5 matching bases. Germline V gene sequence: CDR1 GTSNPN, CDR2 SVGIG (reference sequence). There are 11 residues in the CDR3. V was cut by 0 bases and J by 8 bases, with 7 bases left in between. CDR3 nucleotide sequence: TGTGCCTGGAGTGTACACAGGGGCTACACCTTC. Amino acid sequence: CAWSVHRGYTF.

This clonotype was detected once. The chain uses TRBV20-1 and TRBJ1-1, with D maybe TRBD1 (5 bases). Trimming stripped 1 base from V and 1 base from J, with 13 bases between. The CDR3 is 15 amino acids. Per the germline V gene, CDR1 is DFQATT and CDR2 is SNEGSKA (reference sequence). The CDR3 DNA sequence: TGCAGTGCTAGAGCTCCGACCCAGGGGAACACTGAAGCTTTCTTT. Protein product: CSARAPTQGNTEAFF.

A few counts support this clonotype. This chain connects TRBV5-6 to TRBJ1-1, with a tentative D call TRBD1 (5 bases). CDR1 SGHDT and CDR2 YYEEEE come from the germline V gene. CDR3 length: 15 amino acids. Trimming removed 3 bases from V and 6 bases from J, with 18 bases in between. Written as DNA, the CDR3 is TGTGCCAGCAGCTCTGGGACCCTAGGGAGCGCTGAAGCTTTCTTT. Protein product: CASSSGTLGSAEAFF. The variable domain in full, completed from reference TRBV5-6 and TRBJ1-1, reads DAGVTQSPTHLIKTRGQQVTLRCSPKSGHDTVSWYQQALGQGPQFIFQYYEEEERQRGNFPDRFSGHQFPNYSSELNVNALLLGDSALYLCASSSGTLGSAEAFFGQGTRLTVV.

This chain uses TRBV9 with TRBJ2-1, with 7 bases matching TRBD1. This CDR3 region has 16 residues. With 1 base clipped from V and 0 bases from J, the junction kept 4 bases outside the gene matches. CDR1 and CDR2 from the germline V gene are SGDLS and YYNGEE. CDR3 sequence (DNA): TGTGCCAGCAGCGTATCCGCAGGGGGCTCCTACAATGAGCAGTTCTTC. It codes for CASSVSAGGSYNEQFF. The full variable domain, its missing parts supplied by reference TRBV9 and TRBJ2-1, is DSGVTQTPKHLITATGQRVTLRCSPRSGDLSVYWYQQSLDQGLQFLIQYYNGEERAKGNILERFSAQQFPDLHSELNLSSLELGDSALYFCASSVSAGGSYNEQFFGPGTRLTVL.

This clonotype was observed many times. This chain connects TRBV5-1 to TRBJ2-1; the D is unclear. CDR3 length: 14 residues. CDR1 is SGHRS, CDR2 YFSETQ, per germline. V shed 5 bases and J shed 5 bases, with 14 bases lying between them. The CDR3, as DNA: TGCGCCAGCAGGTACATGAACGTCGACAATGAGCAGTTCTTC. Translating it yields CASRYMNVDNEQFF.

This clonotype was observed a handful of times. The gene calls are TRBV12-3 or TRBV12-4 and TRBJ2-1, with a tentative D call TRBD2 (5 bases). CDR3 length: 14 amino acids. Trimming took off 10 bases at V and 3 bases at J, with 16 bases between the two ends. The CDR3 is CATQTSGIYNEQFF. The CDR3 region has the DNA TGTGCCACCCAGACTTCGGGGATCTACAATGAGCAGTTCTTC.

The chain joins TRBV6-1 to TRBJ2-7; perhaps TRBD1 as D (6 bases). Trimming left V 5 bases short and J 2 bases short, with 19 bases between. The germline gives CDR1 MNHNS, CDR2 SASEGT. This CDR3 comprises 16 residues. CDR3 sequence reads: CASSQGSPYPTYEQYF. CDR3 coding DNA: TGTGCCAGCAGTCAGGGGTCACCCTATCCCACCTACGAGCAGTACTTC.

This clonotype was recorded many times. V gene TRBV5-1 combines with J gene TRBJ2-1; 8 bases are shared with TRBD1. Germline assignment: CDR1 SGHRS and CDR2 YFSETQ. V was pared by 4 bases and J by 7 bases, with 4 bases of the junction left unmatched. There are 13 residues in the CDR3. CDR3 amino acids: CASSLRTGNEQFF. In DNA form, the CDR3 reads TGCGCCAGCAGCCTCAGGACAGGGAATGAGCAGTTCTTC.

This chain connects TRBV25-1 to TRBJ2-1; D is possibly TRBD2 (6 bases). With 6 bases removed from V and 5 bases from J, the gap between germline ends came to 11 bases. Germline loops: CDR1 MGHDK, CDR2 SYGVNS. This CDR3 spans 13 amino acids. The CDR3, as DNA: TGTGCCAGCAGAAAGCGGGCCGACAATGAGCAGTTCTTC. As protein: CASRKRADNEQFF.

As DNA, the CDR3 is TGTGCCAGCAGCTTACGTCCCTATTTGGGCAGGGCCAACTATGGCTACACCTTC. Translating it yields CASSLRPYLGRANYGYTF. The chain employs TRBV7-6 and TRBJ1-2, with a tentative D call TRBD1 (5 bases). The germline CDR1 and CDR2 sequences are SGHVS and FNYEAQ. The length of the CDR3 is 18 residues. V was clipped by 2 bases and J by 2 bases, with 21 bases between them.

The chain recombines TRBV20-1 with TRBJ2-3; D is uncertain. Trimming left V 0 bases short and J 8 bases short, with 15 bases between. Germline values: CDR1 DFQATT, CDR2 SNEGSKA (reference sequence). The CDR3 covers 14 residues. The CDR3, as DNA: TGCAGTGCTAGAGATCACAGCTCCACGGGTACGCAGTATTTT. It specifies CSARDHSSTGTQYF.

This clonotype was observed a handful of times. This chain uses TRBV20-1 with TRBJ1-1; D gene unclear. The germline V gene encodes CDR1 DFQATT and CDR2 SNEGSKA (reference sequence). The CDR3 consists of 12 residues. V lost 3 bases, J lost 4 bases, and 9 bases lay in between. The DNA for the CDR3 is TGCAGTGCTAGCGAAAAATCCACTGAAGCTTTCTTT. Amino acids: CSASEKSTEAFF.

The sample holds many counts of this clonotype. V usage is TRBV12-3 or TRBV12-4 and J usage is TRBJ1-5, with 8 bases matching TRBD1. CDR3 length equals 17 residues. The trim removed 6 bases at V and 4 bases at J, leaving 14 bases unmatched. The CDR3 loop reads CASSPYGQGWNNQPQHF. The CDR3 DNA reads as TGTGCCAGCAGCCCATACGGACAGGGCTGGAATAATCAGCCCCAGCATTTT.

V is TRBV3-1 and J is TRBJ2-3; the match to TRBD1 covers 7 bases. This CDR3 has 12 residues. The J segment lost 8 bases and the V segment lost 4 bases, leaving 3 bases of the junction unmatched. Per germline, CDR1 LGHDT and CDR2 YNNKEL (reference sequence). The CDR3 DNA sequence: TGTGCCAGCAGCCTCGGGGACAGTACGCAGTATTTT. This sequence encodes CASSLGDSTQYF.

The rearrangement joins TRBV13 to TRBJ2-3, with D maybe TRBD2 (5 bases). CDR1 PRHDT and CDR2 FYEKMQ come from the germline V gene (reference sequence). Trimming removed 4 bases at V and 2 bases at J, with 10 bases between. CDR3 length: 14 residues. CDR3 amino acids: CASSSRGHTDTQYF. DNA for the CDR3: TGTGCCAGCAGCTCACGGGGTCACACAGATACGCAGTATTTT.

CDR3 sequence reads: CSAPGQGGEQFF. The CDR3, as DNA: TGCAGTGCTCCGGGACAGGGGGGTGAGCAGTTCTTC. V and J are TRBV20-1 and TRBJ2-1; 11 bases line up with TRBD1. V trimming: 5 bases; J trimming: 9 bases; junction bases outside the gene matches: 3. This CDR3 spans 12 amino acids. Germline-derived CDR1 and CDR2 are DFQATT and SNEGSKA (reference sequence).

The genes are TRBV7-2 and TRBJ2-7; D is ambiguous. CDR3 length: 13 residues. Trimming removed 1 base at V and 4 bases at J, with 8 bases between. Germline V gives CDR1 SGHTA, CDR2 FQGNSA. CDR3 protein: CASSLEWMYEQYF. CDR3 DNA: TGTGCCAGCAGCTTAGAGTGGATGTACGAGCAGTACTTC.

This clonotype was seen a few times. This chain uses TRBV28 with TRBJ2-1, with D possibly TRBD2 on 5 matching bases. The CDR3 is 15 residues long. The ends were cut back, 8 bases at V and 5 bases at J, with 19 bases in the middle. Germline assignment: CDR1 MDHEN and CDR2 SYDVKM. The CDR3 spells CASSTPGVEDNEQFF. The CDR3 DNA follows: TGTGCCAGCTCCACCCCCGGGGTTGAGGACAATGAGCAGTTCTTC.

The rearrangement links TRBV19 to TRBJ2-7; 9 bases match TRBD2. Germline V CDR1 and CDR2: LNHDA, SQIVND (reference sequence). The CDR3 contains 15 residues. Unmatched junction bases numbered 6, after V lost 3 bases and J lost 3 bases. The CDR3 spells CASSIIAGDVYEQYF. The CDR3 nucleotides read TGTGCCAGTAGTATTATAGCGGGAGACGTCTACGAGCAGTACTTC.

The chain links TRBV21-1 to TRBJ2-4; TRBD1, the table's D call, lacks a check against the DNA. TRBV21-1 is described as a pseudogene. The CDR3 length is 11 residues. As DNA, the CDR3 is TGTGCCATCCATCAGGGGAGCATTCAGTACTTC. Protein product: CAIHQGSIQYF.

This clonotype turned up a few times. This chain uses TRBV5-1 with TRBJ1-1; D is uncertain. Trimming shortened V by 6 bases and J by 5 bases, and 17 bases separated the two germline ends. The length of the CDR3 is 14 residues. From germline, CDR1 is SGHRS and CDR2 YFSETQ. The CDR3 bases are TGCGCCAGCACCCCTGACATCCCCCGAACTGAAGCTTTCTTT. Its protein is CASTPDIPRTEAFF.

The rearrangement joins TRBV12-3 or TRBV12-4 to TRBJ2-7, with 12 positions matching TRBD2. The CDR3 is 16 residues long. Trimming cost V 6 bases and J 8 bases; bases outside gene matches: 14. The CDR3 region has the DNA TGTGCCAGCAGCCAGACTAGCGGGGGAGACCCCTATAAGCAGTACTTC. This encodes CASSQTSGGDPYKQYF.

This clonotype occurred a few times. The V call is TRBV20-1, the J call TRBJ2-7, with 7 bases that match TRBD1. J lost 6 bases, V lost 2 bases, and 7 bases had no gene match. The germline V gene encodes CDR1 DFQATT and CDR2 SNEGSKA (reference sequence). The CDR3 spans 13 residues. The CDR3 is CSARRTGLFEQYF. The CDR3 DNA is TGCAGTGCTAGAAGGACAGGTTTATTCGAGCAGTACTTC.

This clonotype was observed a handful of times. The chain recombines TRBV29-1 with TRBJ1-1, with 10 nucleotides matching TRBD1. Germline V gene lookup returns CDR1 SQVTM and CDR2 ANQGSEA. This CDR3 has 14 amino acids. J lost 1 base, V lost 7 bases, and 6 bases had no gene match. CDR3 sequence: CSGTGGRKNTEAFF. The CDR3 nucleotides read TGCAGCGGGACAGGGGGGAGGAAGAACACTGAAGCTTTCTTT.

The chain uses TRBV30 and TRBJ2-7; no definite D call. This CDR3 has 12 amino acids. Germline CDR1 and CDR2: GTSNPN and SVGIG (reference sequence). V was pared by 0 bases and J by 0 bases, with 3 bases between. Written as DNA, the CDR3 is TGTGCCTGGAGTGTAATCTCCTACGAGCAGTACTTC. It translates to CAWSVISYEQYF. The full variable domain, in which reference TRBV30 and TRBJ2-7 provide the parts outside the CDR3, is SQTIHQWPATLVQPVGSPLSLECTVEGTSNPNLYWYRQAAGRGLQLLFYSVGIGQISSEVPQNLSASRPQDRQFILSSKKLLLSDSGFYLCAWSVISYEQYFGPGTRLTVT.

This clonotype was recorded many times. The chain's CDR3 is CASSPQRDSNQETQYF. CDR3 nucleotides: TGTGCCAGCAGTCCCCAACGGGACAGCAACCAAGAGACCCAGTACTTC. The chain uses TRBV25-1 and TRBJ2-5; 7 bases agree with TRBD1. J was trimmed by 0 bases and V by 5 bases; bases with no gene match: 9. This CDR3 is built from 16 residues. In germline, CDR1 is MGHDK, CDR2 SYGVNS.